A few counts support the clone carrying this TCR beta chain. Assay used: immunoSEQ multiplex PCR; TCRdb lists only in-frame clones, some missing. The data hold some 150,000 clones, with more than 70% observed a single time. This specimen comes from a study of cytotoxic CD8 clonotypes in ibrutinib-treated CLL. CDR1 is SNHLY, CDR2 FYNNEI, per germline. The CDR3 sequence is 14 residues long. V was clipped by 7 bases and J by 4 bases, with 16 bases between them. The rearrangement links TRBV2 to TRBJ1-1; D may be TRBD1 (6 bases). The specimen comprised PBMCs, sampled after 36 months of ibrutinib treatment. This TCR derives from a human donor with chronic lymphocytic leukemia. The CDR3 region has the DNA TGTGCCAGCATGAAACAGGGTGCGGCCACTGAAGCTTTCTTT. Encoded protein: CASMKQGAATEAFF.